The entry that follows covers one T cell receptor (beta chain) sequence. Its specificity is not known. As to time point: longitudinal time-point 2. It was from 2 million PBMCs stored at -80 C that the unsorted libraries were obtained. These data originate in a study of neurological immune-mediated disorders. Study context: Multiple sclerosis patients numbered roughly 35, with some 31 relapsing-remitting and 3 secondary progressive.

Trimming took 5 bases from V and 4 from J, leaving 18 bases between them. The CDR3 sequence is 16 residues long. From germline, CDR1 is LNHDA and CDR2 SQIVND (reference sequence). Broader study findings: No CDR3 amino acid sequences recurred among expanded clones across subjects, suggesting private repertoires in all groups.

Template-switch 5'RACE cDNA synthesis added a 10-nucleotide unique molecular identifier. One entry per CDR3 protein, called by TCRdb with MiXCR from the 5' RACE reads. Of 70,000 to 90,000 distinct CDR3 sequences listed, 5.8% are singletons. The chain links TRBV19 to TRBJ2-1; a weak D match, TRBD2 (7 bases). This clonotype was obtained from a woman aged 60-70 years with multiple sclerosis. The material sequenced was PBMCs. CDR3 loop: CASSHGGRHGYNEQFF. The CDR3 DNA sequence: TGTGCCAGTAGTCACGGGGGGCGCCATGGTTACAATGAGCAGTTCTTC.